The 2 T cell receptor beta chains reported below all come from one sample, sequenced in a study of CD8 T cells in Susac syndrome. Random hexamers were used to reverse transcribe the RNA input (roughly 0.5 to 1 ug). One entry per CDR3 protein results from TCRdb running MiXCR on the immunoSEQ multiplex PCR reads. The sample gives about 130,000 distinct CDR3 sequences, around 94% of which show up once; 0.21% is in the top ten. The sequenced sample consisted of CD8+ T cells from PBMCs. The receptors come from a human donor with Susac syndrome.

V usage is TRBV28 and J usage is TRBJ1-1; no definite D call. V was clipped by 4 bases and J by 8 bases, with 8 bases between them. Per the germline V gene, CDR1 is MDHEN and CDR2 is SYDVKM. The CDR3 extends over 11 amino acids. The CDR3 sequence: CASSSRSEAFF. The CDR3 nucleotides read TGTGCCAGCAGTTCGCGCAGCGAAGCTTTCTTT.

The chain carries TRBV7-6 and TRBJ2-1; D not certain. The CDR3 sequence is 14 residues long. The ends were cut back, 0 bases at V and 5 bases at J, with 8 bases in the middle. CDR1 is SGHVS and CDR2 is FNYEAQ in the germline V gene. CDR3 protein: CASSLALFNNEQFF. CDR3 coding DNA: TGTGCCAGCAGCTTAGCCCTCTTCAACAATGAGCAGTTCTTC.